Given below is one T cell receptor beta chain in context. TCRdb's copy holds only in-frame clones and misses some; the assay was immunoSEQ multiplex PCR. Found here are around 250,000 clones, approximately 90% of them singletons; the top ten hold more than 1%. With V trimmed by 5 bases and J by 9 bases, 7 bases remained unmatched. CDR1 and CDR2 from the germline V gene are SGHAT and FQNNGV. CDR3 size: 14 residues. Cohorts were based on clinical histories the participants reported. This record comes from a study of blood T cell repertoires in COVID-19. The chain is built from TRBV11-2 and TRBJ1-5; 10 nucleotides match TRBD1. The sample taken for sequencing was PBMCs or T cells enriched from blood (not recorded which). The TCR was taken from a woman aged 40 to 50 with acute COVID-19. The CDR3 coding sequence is TGTGCCAGCAGCCCCCGACAGGGGGCGATGCCCCAGCATTTT. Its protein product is CASSPRQGAMPQHF. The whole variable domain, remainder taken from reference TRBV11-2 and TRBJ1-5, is EAGVAQSPRYKIIEKRQSVAFWCNPISGHATLYWYQQILGQGPKLLIQFQNNGVVDDSQLPKDRFSAERLKGVDSTLKIQPAKLEDSAVYLCASSPRQGAMPQHFGDGTRLSIL.